This TCR beta chain was retrieved from a study of shared clonotypes between healthy human individuals. Regarding the study as a whole: Among donors, clonotype sharing was expected to be affected by sequencing depth.

The CDR3 runs 16 residues. Trimming cost V 3 bases and J 7 bases; bases outside gene matches: 12. From germline, CDR1 is SGHTA and CDR2 FQGNSA. This table comes from immunoSEQ multiplex PCR, and its TCRdb copy is limited to in-frame clones, with some not included. Of about 2.4 million clones detected, approximately 94% appear once; the ten largest clones hold 0.35% to 0.45%. This clone is a singleton in its sample. Its target is unknown. The TCR comes from a man younger than 35 in good health. Some clones in this sample may be carry-over from other donors' samples. The V and J genes are TRBV7-2 and TRBJ2-1; TRBD2 aligns across 7 bases. Sequenced input: naive CD4+ T cells from PBMCs. Indicated subset: CD45RA+ positively selected. CDR3: CASSFRGGPPRNEQFF. CDR3 DNA: TGTGCCAGCAGCTTCCGGGGAGGGCCACCTCGGAATGAGCAGTTCTTC.